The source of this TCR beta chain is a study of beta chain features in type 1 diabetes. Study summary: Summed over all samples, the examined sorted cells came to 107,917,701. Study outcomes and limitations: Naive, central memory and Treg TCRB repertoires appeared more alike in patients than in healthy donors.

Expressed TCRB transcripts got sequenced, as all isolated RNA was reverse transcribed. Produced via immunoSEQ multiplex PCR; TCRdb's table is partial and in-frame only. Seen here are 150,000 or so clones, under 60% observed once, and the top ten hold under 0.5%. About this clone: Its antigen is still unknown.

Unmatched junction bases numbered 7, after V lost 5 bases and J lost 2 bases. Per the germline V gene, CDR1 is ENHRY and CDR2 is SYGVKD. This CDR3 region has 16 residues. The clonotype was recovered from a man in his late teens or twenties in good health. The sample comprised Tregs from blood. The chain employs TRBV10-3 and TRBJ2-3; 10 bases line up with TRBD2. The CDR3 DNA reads TGTGCCATCAGTTGGAGCGGGGGGGGCTCCACAGATACGCAGTATTTT. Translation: CAISWSGGGSTDTQYF.